Following are 23 T cell receptor beta chains from one sample sequenced in a study of regulatory T cells in long-lasting Graves disease. Time point specified: newly diagnosed GD, antithyroid drugs for less than 3 months. The TCR library used RNA extracted from PBMCs. Libraries of TCR beta came from iRepertoire HTBI primers plus Arm-PCR of CDR3 regions. In TCRdb, the multiplex PCR reads were re-called with MiXCR into one record per CDR3 protein. The data hold approximately 560,000 distinct CDR3 sequences, with 15% to 20% observed a single time. In addition, the sample was reused for a study of T cells in Graves' hyperthyroidism and ophthalmopathy.

Sample: peripheral blood mononuclear cells (PBMCs), taken at new diagnosis, from a patient treated with antithyroid drugs. All receptors derive from a man younger than 35 with Graves disease.

This clonotype was recorded many times. The genes are TRBV19 and TRBJ2-1; perhaps TRBD2 as D (5 bases). The ends were cut back, 6 bases at V and 7 bases at J, with 16 bases in the middle. The CDR3 spans 14 residues. Germline V gene lookup returns CDR1 LNHDA and CDR2 SQIVND (reference sequence). The CDR3 DNA reads TGTGCCAGTAGCACGCTGGCTAGCAAGAATGAGCAGTTCTTC. The encoded protein is CASSTLASKNEQFF.

This clonotype appeared many times. V and J are TRBV20-1 and TRBJ2-5; 8 positions agree with TRBD2. The CDR3 length is 15 residues. The germline gives CDR1 DFQATT, CDR2 SNEGSKA (reference sequence). J gave up 5 bases and V 1 base, and 9 bases lay outside the gene matches. CDR3 in DNA: TGCAGTGCTAGAGGGGAAGCGGGAGAGGTGGAGACCCAGTACTTC. Translating gives CSARGEAGEVETQYF.

This clonotype was counted at least ten times. V is TRBV20-1 and J is TRBJ2-1; 9 bases agree with TRBD1. Germline values: CDR1 DFQATT, CDR2 SNEGSKA (reference sequence). This CDR3 is 16 amino acids long. The trim removed 0 bases at V and 7 bases at J, leaving 10 bases unmatched. This CDR3 reads CSARDPRDRVGNEQFF. The CDR3 bases are TGCAGTGCTAGAGATCCACGGGACAGGGTTGGGAATGAGCAGTTCTTC.

This clonotype occurred many times. V gene TRBV27 combines with J gene TRBJ2-3, with 7 bases matching TRBD2. Germline lookup yields CDR1 MNHEY and CDR2 SMNVEV (reference sequence). Trimming took 2 bases from V and 4 from J; bases not matched to a gene: 6. This CDR3 comprises 15 residues. Written as DNA, the CDR3 is TGTGCCAGCAGTTTAGCGGGAGTGTACGCAGATACGCAGTATTTT. Translated: CASSLAGVYADTQYF.

CDR3 in amino acids: CASSVAGSAVPFEQFF. The CDR3 DNA follows: TGTGCCAGCAGCGTAGCTGGGTCAGCCGTTCCATTTGAGCAGTTCTTC. The V and J genes are TRBV9 and TRBJ2-1; D is unclear. The ends were cut back, 0 bases at V and 9 bases at J, with 19 bases in the middle. CDR1 and CDR2 from the germline V gene are SGDLS and YYNGEE. The CDR3 is made up of 16 amino acids.

This chain links TRBV5-1 with TRBJ1-2; 8 bases match TRBD1. Germline V lookup: CDR1 SGHRS, CDR2 YFSETQ. This CDR3 region has 14 residues. Unmatched junction bases numbered 6, after V lost 4 bases and J lost 4 bases. CDR3 sequence reads: CASSARTGPYGYTF. In DNA form, the CDR3 reads TGCGCCAGCAGCGCCCGGACAGGGCCCTATGGCTACACCTTC.

The chain has TRBV18 and TRBJ2-3, with 10 nucleotides matching TRBD1. V shed 7 bases, J shed 3 bases, and the junction held 4 bases outside the gene matches. CDR1 is KGHSH, CDR2 LQKENI, per germline. This CDR3 is built from 14 residues. CDR3 DNA sequence: TGTGCCAGCTGGACAGGGGGTACGACAGATACGCAGTATTTT. It yields the protein CASWTGGTTDTQYF.

On this clonotype itself: This is likely an artifact of a read error, given a far larger clone one base away. This chain connects TRBV6-5 to TRBJ2-7; D is unresolved. The CDR3 has 12 amino acids. Germline assignment: CDR1 MNHEY and CDR2 SVGAGI. This CDR3 is CASSYGSYERYF. In nucleotides, the CDR3 is TGTGCCAGCAGTTACGGATCCTACGAGCGGTACTTC.

The V and J genes are TRBV19 and TRBJ1-1; no reliable D call. Germline V gene lookup returns CDR1 LNHDA and CDR2 SQIVND (reference sequence). V dropped 5 bases and J dropped 8 bases, with 6 bases sitting between them. The CDR3 has 10 residues. The CDR3 loop is CASSGREAFF. In DNA form, the CDR3 reads TGTGCCAGTAGTGGACGGGAAGCTTTCTTT.

The sample holds many counts of this clonotype. The chain employs TRBV28 and TRBJ2-5; D gene ambiguous. V was shortened by 10 bases and J by 2 bases, with 8 bases between the two germline ends. The CDR3 contains 11 residues. Germline CDR1 is MDHEN and CDR2 is SYDVKM. The CDR3 DNA sequence: TGTGCCACCTCCGGGCAAGAGACCCAGTACTTC. It encodes CATSGQETQYF.

This chain joins TRBV6-1 and TRBJ2-3; 8 bases line up with TRBD2. Germline lookup yields CDR1 MNHNS and CDR2 SASEGT. CDR3 size: 16 residues. Trimming removed 6 bases from V and 8 bases from J; junction bases left unmatched: 16. CDR3 DNA: TGTGCCAGCAGGGGGACTGGGGGACTAGGGGGGCGTACGCAGTATTTT. This gives the protein CASRGTGGLGGRTQYF.

This clonotype was seen a few times. A junction boundary mismatches the germline segment, possibly from a read error. The CDR3 loop is CASSLEVGVAYEQYF. The CDR3 DNA sequence: TGTGCCAGCAGCTTGGAGGTCGGGGTGGCCTACGAGCAGTACTTC. The gene calls are TRBV5-1 and TRBJ2-7; D is perhaps TRBD2 (5 bases). Germline CDR1 and CDR2: SGHRS and YFSETQ. This CDR3 has 15 residues.

This clonotype showed up many times. The chain combines TRBV3-1 with TRBJ1-2; 11 bases match TRBD1. The V gene end was trimmed by 3 bases and the J gene end by 5 bases; junction bases not matched to a gene: 8. Per the germline V gene, CDR1 is LGHDT and CDR2 is YNNKEL (reference sequence). The CDR3 is made up of 16 amino acids. The CDR3 DNA reads as TGTGCCAGCAGCCACGCAGAGGGACAGGGGGTTTATGGCTACACCTTC. Its protein is CASSHAEGQGVYGYTF.

This clonotype was seen a handful of times. The rearrangement joins TRBV7-6 to TRBJ1-4; TRBD1 aligns across 7 bases. This CDR3 has 14 amino acids. The germline CDR1 and CDR2 sequences are SGHVS and FNYEAQ. J lost 4 bases, V lost 4 bases, and 3 bases had no gene match. The CDR3 loop is CASSSDRFNEKLFF. DNA of the CDR3: TGTGCCAGCAGCTCGGACAGGTTTAATGAAAAACTGTTTTTT.

This clonotype was seen ten or more times. CDR3 amino acids: CSARPEQFF. CDR3 in DNA: TGCAGTGCTAGACCGGAGCAGTTCTTC. The V and J genes are TRBV20-1 and TRBJ2-1; no definite D call. Germline V gene sequence: CDR1 DFQATT, CDR2 SNEGSKA (reference sequence). The CDR3 totals 9 residues. The germline V and J ends were trimmed by 2 bases and 10 bases, with 3 bases remaining between them.

The chain carries TRBV20-1 and TRBJ2-2, with no clear D. Trimming removed 0 bases at V and 6 bases at J, with 8 bases between. This CDR3 spans 13 amino acids. Germline V gene lookup returns CDR1 DFQATT and CDR2 SNEGSKA (reference sequence). CDR3 DNA: TGCAGTGCTAGAGATCCATGGGCCGGGGAGCTGTTTTTT. Its translation: CSARDPWAGELFF.

The chain employs TRBV7-9 and TRBJ2-3, with D tentatively TRBD1 (7 bases). CDR3 size: 16 residues. V dropped 2 bases and J dropped 4 bases, with 16 bases sitting between them. Per the germline V gene, CDR1 is SEHNR and CDR2 is FQNEAQ (reference sequence). CDR3 in amino acids: CASSLRGTEGADTQYF. CDR3 DNA sequence: TGTGCCAGCAGCTTACGGGGGACAGAGGGGGCAGATACGCAGTATTTT.

This clonotype turned up a few times. The CDR3 DNA reads as TGTGCCAGCAGCCAAGATAGGTGGACAGGGGGCTCTGAGGAGACCCAGTACTTC. Amino acids: CASSQDRWTGGSEETQYF. The chain combines TRBV4-2 with TRBJ2-5; TRBD1 aligns across 11 bases. V gave up 0 bases and J gave up 5 bases; unmatched junction bases: 11. The CDR3 contains 18 residues. CDR1 and CDR2 (germline): LGHNA, YNFKEQ.

A word on this clonotype: A much more abundant neighbour one base away suggests this may be a read error. V and J are TRBV7-2 and TRBJ1-4; D is uncertain. Per germline, CDR1 SGHTA and CDR2 FQGNSA. The CDR3 sequence is 15 residues long. With 3 bases removed from V and 7 bases from J, the gap between germline ends came to 15 bases. The CDR3 nucleotides are TGTGCCAGCAGCTTCCGGGTCCAAAGCCCTGAAAAACTGTTTTTT. Amino acids: CASSFRVQSPEKLFF. Drawing the rest from reference TRBV7-2 and TRBJ1-4, the complete variable domain is GAGVSQSPSNKVTEKGKDVELRCDPISGHTALYWYRQSLGQGLEFLIYFQGNSAPDKSGLPSDRFSAERTGGSVSTLTIQRTQQEDSAVYLCASSFRVQSPEKLFFGSGTQLSVL.

This clonotype appeared many times. CDR3 coding DNA: TGTGCCTGGAGTGTCGGGGCCAGCAATCAGCCCCAGCATTTT. Translation: CAWSVGASNQPQHF. The chain joins TRBV30 to TRBJ1-5; possible D gene TRBD1, 5 bases. CDR3 length equals 14 residues. Germline CDR1 and CDR2: GTSNPN and SVGIG (reference sequence). Trimming took off 0 bases at V and 1 base at J, with 7 bases between the two ends.

There are many counts of this clonotype. The rearrangement joins TRBV28 to TRBJ1-1; D call uncertain. V dropped 5 bases and J dropped 6 bases, with 13 bases sitting between them. Germline V gene data show CDR1 as MDHEN and CDR2 as SYDVKM. The CDR3 consists of 13 residues. CDR3 sequence reads: CASSPRRAPEAFF. Written as DNA, the CDR3 is TGTGCCAGCAGTCCCCGACGAGCCCCTGAAGCTTTCTTT.

This clonotype was picked up many times. V gene TRBV20-1 combines with J gene TRBJ2-5; 9 bases are shared with TRBD1. The germline V gene encodes CDR1 DFQATT and CDR2 SNEGSKA (reference sequence). The CDR3 loop spans 13 amino acids. With V trimmed by 8 bases and J by 6 bases, 10 bases remained unmatched. CDR3: CSLIKQGAKTQYF. CDR3 nucleotide sequence: TGCAGTCTGATTAAACAGGGGGCTAAGACCCAGTACTTC.

The chain employs TRBV2 and TRBJ1-6; unclear D gene. Between the trimmed V and J ends, which lost 7 bases and 7 bases, there was a span of 17 bases. This CDR3 comprises 15 residues. The V gene's germline CDR1 is SNHLY and CDR2 FYNNEI. In nucleotides, the CDR3 is TGTGCCAGCAATAGGGCTACCCGACGGAATTCACCCCTCCACTTT. Its protein is CASNRATRRNSPLHF.